A selection of T cell receptor beta chains follows, all from one sample in a study of blood T cell repertoires in COVID-19. Sequenced by immunoSEQ multiplex PCR; TCRdb stores in-frame clones only, minus some. The data show some 95,000 clones, around 80% seen once. The sample comprised peripheral blood. The receptors originated from a man aged 50-60 years who had recovered from COVID-19. The CDR3 runs from the conserved cysteine through the conserved F or W. Each record gives: V gene, D gene, clone size, J gene, CDR3 DNA, CDR3 protein. A D gene is named only where the DNA matches it firmly. The size entry is marked missing in some rows and otherwise reads once, few, many or a size class.

TRBV30	TRBD1	-	TRBJ1-6	TGTGCCTGGAGTCCCCATTCAGGGGGCGTGGGTTCACCCCTCCACTTT	CAWSPHSGGVGSPLHF
TRBV4-2	-	-	TRBJ2-6	TGTGCCAGCAGCCAAGAAGCTACGAGATATGGGGCCAACGTCCTGACTTTC	CASSQEATRYGANVLTF
TRBV6-7	TRBD2	-	TRBJ2-7	TGTGCCAGCAGTTACTCAATAGCGGGAGTGACCGACGAGCAGTACTTC	CASSYSIAGVTDEQYF
TRBV9	TRBD1	few	TRBJ1-4	TGTGCCAGCAGCGAGGGCCCCCGGTTAAGGGACAGGGGTAATGAAAAACTGTTTTTT	CASSEGPRLRDRGNEKLFF
TRBV6-6	-	-	TRBJ1-2	TGTGCCAGCAGTTTTCTCGGGTTCTATGGCTACACCTTC	CASSFLGFYGYTF
TRBV6-6	-	-	TRBJ1-2	TGTGCCAGCACGAGGAACTATGGCTACACCTTC	CASTRNYGYTF
TRBV19	TRBD2	-	TRBJ2-3	TGTGCCAGTAGTATTCTAGCGGGAAATACAGATACGCAGTATTTT	CASSILAGNTDTQYF
TRBV5-6	-	few	TRBJ1-2	TGTGCCAGCAGCTTGGCGGGAACTCTTAGACTTTTCTATGGCTACACCTTC	CASSLAGTLRLFYGYTF
TRBV5-4	TRBD1	once	TRBJ1-2	TGTGCCAGCACCTCATGGGGACAGGGGACCTATGGCTACACCTTC	CASTSWGQGTYGYTF
TRBV11-2	-	-	TRBJ2-7	TGTGCCAGCTCACCGTGGGGGGTGCGGAGGGACGAGCAGTACTTC	CASSPWGVRRDEQYF
TRBV9	-	-	TRBJ1-3	TGTGCCAGCAGCGTAGCTTCAGGGGCTGGAAACACCATATATTTT	CASSVASGAGNTIYF
TRBV5-1	-	-	TRBJ1-1	TGCGCCAGCAGCTTAGAGGCGACGGAAGCTTTCTTT	CASSLEATEAFF
TRBV10-2	TRBD1	-	TRBJ2-7	TGCGCCAGCAGTGGGCAGGGGGCTATATACGAGCAGTACTTC	CASSGQGAIYEQYF
TRBV12-3/TRBV12-4	-	-	TRBJ2-2	TGTGCCAGCACCCCTATCCAGGGCGGGGAGCTGTTTTTT	CASTPIQGGELFF
TRBV6-5	-	-	TRBJ2-2	TGTGCCAGCAGTTCTGGGGCTAACACCGGGGAGCTGTTTTTT	CASSSGANTGELFF